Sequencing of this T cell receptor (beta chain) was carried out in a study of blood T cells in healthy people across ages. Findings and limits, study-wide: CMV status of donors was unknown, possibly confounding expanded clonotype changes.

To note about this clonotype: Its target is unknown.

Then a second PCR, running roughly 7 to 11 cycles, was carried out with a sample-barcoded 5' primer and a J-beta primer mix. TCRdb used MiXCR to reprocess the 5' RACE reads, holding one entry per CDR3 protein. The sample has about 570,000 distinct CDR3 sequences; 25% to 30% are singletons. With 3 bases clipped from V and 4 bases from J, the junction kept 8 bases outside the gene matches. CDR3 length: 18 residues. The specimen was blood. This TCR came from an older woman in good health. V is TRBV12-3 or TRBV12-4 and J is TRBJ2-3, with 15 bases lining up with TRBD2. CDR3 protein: CASSFGLAGGQAADTQYF. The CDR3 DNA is TGTGCCAGCAGTTTCGGACTAGCGGGGGGGCAAGCAGCAGATACGCAGTATTTT.